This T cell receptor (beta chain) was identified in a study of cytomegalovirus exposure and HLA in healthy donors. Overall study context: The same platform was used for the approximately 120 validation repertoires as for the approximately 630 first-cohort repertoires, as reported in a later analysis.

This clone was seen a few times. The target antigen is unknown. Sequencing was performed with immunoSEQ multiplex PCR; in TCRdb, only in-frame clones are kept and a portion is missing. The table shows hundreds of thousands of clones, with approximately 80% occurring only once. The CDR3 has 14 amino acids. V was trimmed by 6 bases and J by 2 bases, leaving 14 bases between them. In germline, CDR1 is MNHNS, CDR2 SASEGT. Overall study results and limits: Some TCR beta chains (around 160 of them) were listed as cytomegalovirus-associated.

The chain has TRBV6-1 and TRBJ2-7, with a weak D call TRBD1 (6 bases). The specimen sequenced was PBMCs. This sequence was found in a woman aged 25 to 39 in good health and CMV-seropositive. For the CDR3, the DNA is TGTGCCAGCAGCGCCCTACAGGGTACCTACGAGCAGTACTTC. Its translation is CASSALQGTYEQYF.